Below are 23 T cell receptor beta chains sequenced from a single sample in a study of sequential checkpoint blockade in melanoma. Treatment given: randomized to nivolumab then ipilimumab (arm A) or the reverse (arm B). TCRdb's copy holds only in-frame clones and misses some; the assay was immunoSEQ multiplex PCR. Counted here are about 600 clones, about a fifth occurring once; the ten biggest clones make up 20% to 30%. Sequenced here: tumor tissue (inferred from file names), sampled from a patient given nivolumab and ipilimumab in sequence. These receptor sequences come from a human donor with melanoma.

This clone is medium-sized (0.01 to 0.1%). The CDR3 DNA sequence: TGTGCCAGCAGCCTCTCCAAACGGTTGATTGGGAATAATTCACCCCTCCACTTT. Translated, it gives CASSLSKRLIGNNSPLHF. V usage is TRBV11-1 and J usage is TRBJ1-6; the D is unclear. Trimming removed 5 bases from V and 5 bases from J, with 22 bases in between. Germline V gene sequence: CDR1 SGHAT, CDR2 FQDESV (reference sequence). The CDR3 contains 18 residues.

The chain joins TRBV18 to TRBJ2-3; TRBD2 agrees at 11 bases. Trimming removed 0 bases from V and 4 bases from J; junction bases left unmatched: 3. There are 16 residues in the CDR3. Per germline, CDR1 KGHSH and CDR2 LQKENI. CDR3 in amino acids: CASSPPLAGGSDTQYF. In nucleotides, the CDR3 is TGTGCCAGCTCACCACCGCTAGCGGGAGGTTCAGATACGCAGTATTTT.

V and J are TRBV30 and TRBJ1-3; D is uncertain. The CDR3 contains 13 residues. Germline values: CDR1 GTSNPN, CDR2 SVGIG (reference sequence). The ends were cut back, 7 bases at V and 0 bases at J, with 10 bases in the middle. CDR3 sequence: CASTESSGNTIYF. CDR3 nucleotide sequence: TGTGCCTCGACGGAGAGCTCTGGAAACACCATATATTTT.

V is TRBV9 and J is TRBJ2-5; TRBD2 matches at 9 bases. In germline, CDR1 is SGDLS, CDR2 YYNGEE. V was clipped by 5 bases and J by 5 bases; unmatched bases: 10. The CDR3 sequence is 15 residues long. CDR3 residues: CASSRASGAHETQYF. The CDR3 nucleotides read TGTGCCAGCAGTAGGGCTAGCGGGGCTCATGAGACCCAGTACTTC.

The chain recombines TRBV30 with TRBJ2-7, with a tentative D call TRBD1 (5 bases). The CDR3 contains 14 residues. Germline lookup yields CDR1 GTSNPN and CDR2 SVGIG (reference sequence). Trimming removed 4 bases from V and 2 bases from J, with 15 bases in between. The CDR3 loop reads CAWNPKGVTYEQYF. As DNA, the CDR3 is TGTGCCTGGAACCCTAAAGGGGTTACCTACGAGCAGTACTTC.

V is TRBV12-5 and J is TRBJ2-1; TRBD2 is a possible D gene (6 bases). CDR3 length: 15 residues. From germline, CDR1 is LGHNT and CDR2 FRNRAP. The CDR3 spells CASNLRGGSLYEQFF. In DNA, the CDR3 is TGTGCCAGCAATCTTAGGGGAGGTTCCCTCTATGAGCAGTTCTTC. Full variable domain (rest looked up from reference TRBV12-5 and TRBJ2-1): DARVTQTPRHKVTEMGQEVTMRCQPILGHNTVFWYRQTMMQGLELLAYFRNRAPLDDSGMPKDRFSAEMPDATLATLKIQPSEPRDSAVYFCASNLRGGSLYEQFFGPGTRLTVL.

This clone was seen a handful of times. The rearrangement uses TRBV1 and TRBJ1-2; TRBD1 is taken as the D call from the table, unchecked against the DNA. TRBV1 is a recognized pseudogene. The CDR3 is 16 amino acids. In DNA, the CDR3 is TGCGCCAGCAGCCAAGAGGGACAGGAAGCTTACTATGGCTACACCTTC. This gives the protein CASSQEGQEAYYGYTF.

The chain uses TRBV19 and TRBJ1-4; D is unresolved. This CDR3 has 13 amino acids. Germline V gene data show CDR1 as LNHDA and CDR2 as SQIVND (reference sequence). V lost 8 bases, J lost 7 bases, and 14 bases lay in between. In DNA, the CDR3 is TGTGCCAGTTTGGAACAGTGGGGTGAAAAACTGTTTTTT. Protein: CASLEQWGEKLFF.

This clone turned up a few times. The chain is built from TRBV6-8 and TRBJ1-5; no clear D. CDR3 size: 14 residues. Trimming stripped 7 bases from V and 2 bases from J, with 12 bases between. CDR1 is MNHGY, CDR2 SAAAGT, per germline. For the CDR3, the DNA is TGTGCCAGCACAGAAGGGAGCGGCAATCAGCCCCAGCATTTT. The encoded protein is CASTEGSGNQPQHF.

The gene calls are TRBV29-1 and TRBJ2-1; D might be TRBD2 (6 bases). CDR1 and CDR2 (germline): SQVTM, ANQGSEA. Trimming took off 0 bases at V and 4 bases at J, with 25 bases between the two ends. This CDR3 spans 19 amino acids. The CDR3 sequence is CSVEDIGAGWGVLYNEQFF. DNA of the CDR3: TGCAGCGTTGAAGATATCGGAGCAGGCTGGGGGGTTTTGTACAATGAGCAGTTCTTC.

V usage is TRBV6-8 and J usage is TRBJ2-1; 10 bases map to TRBD2. Germline values: CDR1 MNHGY, CDR2 SAAAGT. Trimming cost V 2 bases and J 5 bases; bases outside gene matches: 9. The CDR3 is made up of 17 amino acids. The DNA of the CDR3 is TGTGCCAGCAGTTACCAACCGGGACTAGCGTCTAACAATGAGCAGTTCTTC. This codes for CASSYQPGLASNNEQFF.

This clone is deemed medium-sized. The chain recombines TRBV6-8 with TRBJ2-7, with D perhaps matching TRBD1 or TRBD2 (5 bases each). Germline lookup yields CDR1 MNHGY and CDR2 SAAAGT. Trimming removed 6 bases at V and 6 bases at J, with 15 bases between. This CDR3 has 13 amino acids. The CDR3 bases are TGTGCCAGCAGCCGGGACCTCCCGGGCGAGCAGTACTTC. This sequence encodes CASSRDLPGEQYF.

In its sample, this clone is medium-sized. The rearrangement links TRBV11-3 to TRBJ2-5, with a tentative D call TRBD1 (5 bases). The germline V gene has CDR1 SGHNT and CDR2 YENEEA. The ends were cut back, 4 bases at V and 5 bases at J, with 14 bases in the middle. The CDR3 is 14 residues long. In DNA, the CDR3 is TGTGCCAGCAGCTCGAGTGGGGCAGGGGAGACCCAGTACTTC. This translates into CASSSSGAGETQYF.

This clone is termed large. This sequence joins TRBV9 and TRBJ1-1; 8 positions match TRBD1. Germline V gene data show CDR1 as SGDLS and CDR2 as YYNGEE. The ends lost 3 bases at V and 0 bases at J; junction bases unmatched: 4. The CDR3 runs to 15 residues. The CDR3 spells CASSANRGMNTEAFF. In DNA form, the CDR3 reads TGTGCCAGCAGCGCCAACAGGGGGATGAACACTGAAGCTTTCTTT.

The rearrangement joins TRBV1 to TRBJ2-7. TRBV1 is a documented pseudogene. The CDR3 consists of 13 residues. CDR3 coding DNA: TGCGCCAGCAGCCAAGAGCCCCGTCTCGAGCAGTACTTC. This encodes CASSQEPRLEQYF.

This clone was counted a few times. This chain joins TRBV9 and TRBJ1-5; D ambiguous. Germline V gene lookup returns CDR1 SGDLS and CDR2 YYNGEE. CDR3 size: 12 residues. V was shortened by 4 bases and J by 11 bases, with 13 bases between the two germline ends. CDR3 in DNA: TGTGCCAGCAGCCGTGGTAAATCGACCCAGCATTTT. Translated, it gives CASSRGKSTQHF.

In its sample, this clone was seen once. V is TRBV12-5 and J is TRBJ2-7, with D perhaps matching TRBD2 (5 bases). The CDR3 spans 16 residues. V lost 10 bases and J 2 bases, leaving 24 bases between the germline ends. Per the germline V gene, CDR1 is LGHNT and CDR2 is FRNRAP. CDR3 amino acids: CANFGVGVLRAYEQYF. The DNA of the CDR3 is TGTGCTAATTTCGGGGTGGGTGTATTGCGGGCCTACGAGCAGTACTTC.

This clone was seen once. This chain links TRBV19 with TRBJ1-2; D call uncertain. V was trimmed by 5 bases and J by 4 bases, leaving 23 bases between them. This CDR3 region has 17 residues. CDR1 is LNHDA and CDR2 is SQIVND in the germline V gene (reference sequence). DNA of the CDR3: TGTGCCAGTAGTTTGCGAGAGGCAAATCGAAAGACCTATGGCTACACCTTC. It codes for CASSLREANRKTYGYTF.

Within the sample, this clone is medium-sized. The chain links TRBV6-8 to TRBJ2-3, with TRBD1 as a possible D gene (6 bases). CDR1 and CDR2 (germline): MNHGY, SAAAGT. The V gene lost 10 bases and the J gene lost 4 bases, with 21 bases spanning the gap. The CDR3 has 15 residues. The CDR3: CAIRDTRFSPDTQYF. The CDR3 DNA is TGTGCCATCCGGGACACCCGCTTCTCCCCAGATACGCAGTATTTT.

This clone is large in the sample. This rearrangement joins TRBV11-3 to TRBJ2-7, with D perhaps given as TRBD1 or TRBD2 (5 bases each). The CDR3 is 14 amino acids. The V and J ends lost 5 bases and 2 bases respectively, with 13 bases between them. CDR1 and CDR2 (germline): SGHNT, YENEEA. DNA of the CDR3: TGTGCCAGCAGCGCCCGGGACGGCACCTACGAGCAGTACTTC. This encodes CASSARDGTYEQYF. Full variable domain (rest looked up from reference TRBV11-3 and TRBJ2-7): EAGVVQSPRYKIIEKKQPVAFWCNPISGHNTLYWYLQNLGQGPELLIRYENEEAVDDSQLPKDRFSAERLKGVDSTLKIQPAELGDSAVYLCASSARDGTYEQYFGPGTRLTVT.

This clone came up a few times. The chain has TRBV19 and TRBJ1-1; D gene ambiguous. This CDR3 spans 14 amino acids. Germline loops: CDR1 LNHDA, CDR2 SQIVND (reference sequence). V gave up 5 bases and J gave up 4 bases, with 14 bases separating them. The CDR3 bases are TGTGCCAGTAGTCATGCTCCCCCTCTCACTGAAGCTTTCTTT. Translated: CASSHAPPLTEAFF.

This chain links TRBV19 with TRBJ1-2; D is possibly TRBD1 (5 bases). Germline CDR1 LNHDA, CDR2 SQIVND (reference sequence). The CDR3 loop spans 14 amino acids. With 4 bases removed from V and 8 bases from J, the gap between germline ends came to 17 bases. CDR3 residues: CASSTGAENRGYTF. DNA for the CDR3: TGTGCCAGTAGTACCGGGGCAGAGAATCGGGGCTACACCTTC.

V gene TRBV30 combines with J gene TRBJ1-1; D call uncertain. Per the germline V gene, CDR1 is GTSNPN and CDR2 is SVGIG (reference sequence). V lost 0 bases to trimming and J lost 7 bases, with 9 bases between them. The CDR3 extends over 12 amino acids. The CDR3 sequence: CAWSVRKGEAFF. CDR3 nucleotide sequence: TGTGCCTGGAGTGTACGAAAGGGTGAAGCTTTCTTT.